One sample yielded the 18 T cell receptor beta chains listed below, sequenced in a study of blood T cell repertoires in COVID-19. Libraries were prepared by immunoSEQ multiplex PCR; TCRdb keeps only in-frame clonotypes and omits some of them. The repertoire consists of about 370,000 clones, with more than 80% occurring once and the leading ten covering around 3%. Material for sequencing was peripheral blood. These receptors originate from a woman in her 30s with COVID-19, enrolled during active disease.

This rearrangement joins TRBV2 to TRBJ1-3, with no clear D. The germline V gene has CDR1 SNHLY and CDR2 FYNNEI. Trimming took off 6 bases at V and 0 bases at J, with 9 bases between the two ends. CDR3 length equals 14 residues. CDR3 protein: CASRTENSGNTIYF. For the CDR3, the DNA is TGTGCCAGCAGAACCGAGAACTCTGGAAACACCATATATTTT.

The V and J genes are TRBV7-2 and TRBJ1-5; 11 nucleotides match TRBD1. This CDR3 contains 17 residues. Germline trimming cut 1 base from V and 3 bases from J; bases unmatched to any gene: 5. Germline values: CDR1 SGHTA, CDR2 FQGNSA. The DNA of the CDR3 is TGTGCCAGCAGCTTAGGAGGACAGGGGGCATACAATCAGCCCCAGCATTTT. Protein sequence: CASSLGGQGAYNQPQHF. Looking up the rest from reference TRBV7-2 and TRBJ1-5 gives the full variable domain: GAGVSQSPSNKVTEKGKDVELRCDPISGHTALYWYRQSLGQGLEFLIYFQGNSAPDKSGLPSDRFSAERTGGSVSTLTIQRTQQEDSAVYLCASSLGGQGAYNQPQHFGDGTRLSIL.

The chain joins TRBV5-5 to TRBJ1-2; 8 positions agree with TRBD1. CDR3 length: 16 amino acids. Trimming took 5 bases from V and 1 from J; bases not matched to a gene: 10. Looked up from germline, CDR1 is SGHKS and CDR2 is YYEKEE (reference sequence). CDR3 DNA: TGTGCCAGCAGGCGGAGTTCAGGGGGCTATAACTATGGCTACACCTTC. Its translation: CASRRSSGGYNYGYTF.

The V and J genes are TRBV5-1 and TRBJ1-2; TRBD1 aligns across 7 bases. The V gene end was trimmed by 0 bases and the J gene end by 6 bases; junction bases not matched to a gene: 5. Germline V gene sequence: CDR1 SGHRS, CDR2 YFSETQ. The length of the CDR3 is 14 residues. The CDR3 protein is CASSLGQGVHGYTF. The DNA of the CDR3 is TGCGCCAGCAGCTTGGGCCAGGGGGTCCATGGCTACACCTTC.

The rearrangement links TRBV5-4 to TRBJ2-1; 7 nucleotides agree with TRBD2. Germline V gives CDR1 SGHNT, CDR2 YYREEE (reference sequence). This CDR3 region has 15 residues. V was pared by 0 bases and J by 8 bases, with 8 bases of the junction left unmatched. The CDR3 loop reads CASSLGRESLDEQFF. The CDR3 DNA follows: TGTGCCAGCAGCTTGGGGCGGGAGAGTTTGGATGAGCAGTTCTTC. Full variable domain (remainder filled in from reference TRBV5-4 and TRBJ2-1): ETGVTQSPTHLIKTRGQQVTLRCSSQSGHNTVSWYQQALGQGPQFIFQYYREEENGRGNFPPRFSGLQFPNYSSELNVNALELDDSALYLCASSLGRESLDEQFFGPGTRLTVL.

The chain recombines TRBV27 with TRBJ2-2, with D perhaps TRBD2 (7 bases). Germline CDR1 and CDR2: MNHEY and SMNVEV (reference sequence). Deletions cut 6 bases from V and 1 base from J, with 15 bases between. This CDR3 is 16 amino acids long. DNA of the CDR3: TGTGCCAGCAGCTTGGGGGGGCTCGTGAACACCGGGGAGCTGTTTTTT. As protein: CASSLGGLVNTGELFF.

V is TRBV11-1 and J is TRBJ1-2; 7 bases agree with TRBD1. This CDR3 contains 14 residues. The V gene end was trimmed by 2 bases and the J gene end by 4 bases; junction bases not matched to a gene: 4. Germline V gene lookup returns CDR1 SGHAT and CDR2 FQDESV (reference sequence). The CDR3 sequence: CASSLSAGGYGYTF. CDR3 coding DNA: TGTGCCAGCAGCTTATCCGCAGGGGGCTATGGCTACACCTTC.

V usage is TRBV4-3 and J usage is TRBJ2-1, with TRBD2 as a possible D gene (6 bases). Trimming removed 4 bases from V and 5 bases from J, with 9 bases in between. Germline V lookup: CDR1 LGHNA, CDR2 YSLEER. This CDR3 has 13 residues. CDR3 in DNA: TGCGCCAGCAGCCGAAGACTAGACAATGAGCAGTTCTTC. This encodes CASSRRLDNEQFF.

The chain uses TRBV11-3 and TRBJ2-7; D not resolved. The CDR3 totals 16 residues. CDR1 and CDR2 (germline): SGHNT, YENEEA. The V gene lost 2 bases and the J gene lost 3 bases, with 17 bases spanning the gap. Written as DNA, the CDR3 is TGTGCCAGCAGCTTATACCCCACAGCCGGCTACTACGAGCAGTACTTC. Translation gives CASSLYPTAGYYEQYF.

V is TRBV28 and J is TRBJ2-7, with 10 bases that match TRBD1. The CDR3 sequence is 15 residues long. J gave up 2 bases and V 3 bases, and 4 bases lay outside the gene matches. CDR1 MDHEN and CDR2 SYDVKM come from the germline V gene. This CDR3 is CASSFGQGGAYEQYF. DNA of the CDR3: TGTGCCAGCAGTTTCGGACAGGGGGGCGCCTACGAGCAGTACTTC. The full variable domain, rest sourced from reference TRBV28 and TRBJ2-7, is DVKVTQSSRYLVKRTGEKVFLECVQDMDHENMFWYRQDPGLGLRLIYFSYDVKMKEKGDIPEGYSVSREKKERFSLILESASTNQTSMYLCASSFGQGGAYEQYFGPGTRLTVT.

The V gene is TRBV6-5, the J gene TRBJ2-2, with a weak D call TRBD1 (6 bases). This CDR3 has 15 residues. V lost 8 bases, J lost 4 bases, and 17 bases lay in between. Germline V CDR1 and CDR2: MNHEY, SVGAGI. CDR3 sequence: CASSLQGFITGELFF. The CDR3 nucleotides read TGTGCCAGCTCTCTACAGGGTTTCATCACCGGGGAGCTGTTTTTT.

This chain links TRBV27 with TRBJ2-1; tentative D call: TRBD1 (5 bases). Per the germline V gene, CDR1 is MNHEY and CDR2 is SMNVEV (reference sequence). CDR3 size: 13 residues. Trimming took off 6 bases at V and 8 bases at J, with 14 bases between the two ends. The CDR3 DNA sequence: TGTGCCAGCAGCCCCAGTCTGGGGCATGAGCAGTTCTTC. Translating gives CASSPSLGHEQFF.

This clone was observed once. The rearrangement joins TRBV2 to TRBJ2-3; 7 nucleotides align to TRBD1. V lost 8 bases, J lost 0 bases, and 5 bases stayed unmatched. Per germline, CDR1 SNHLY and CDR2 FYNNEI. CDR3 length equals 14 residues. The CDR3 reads CASSGQASTDTQYF. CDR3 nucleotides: TGTGCCAGCTCTGGACAGGCCAGCACAGATACGCAGTATTTT.

In DNA, the CDR3 is TGTGCCAGCAGTTACTCATACAGATACTCCTACGAGCAGTACGTC. Residues: CASSYSYRYSYEQYV. This chain connects TRBV6-6 to TRBJ2-7; D remains unclear. Trimming shortened V by 0 bases and J by 0 bases, and 9 bases separated the two germline ends. CDR1 MNHNY and CDR2 SVGAGI come from the germline V gene (reference sequence). This CDR3 spans 15 amino acids.

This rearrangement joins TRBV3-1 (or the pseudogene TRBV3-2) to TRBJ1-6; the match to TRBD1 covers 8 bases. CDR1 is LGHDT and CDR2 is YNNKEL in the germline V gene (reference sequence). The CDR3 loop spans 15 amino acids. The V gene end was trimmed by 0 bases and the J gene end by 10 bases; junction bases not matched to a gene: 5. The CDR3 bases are TGTGCCAGCAGCCAAGAGAGGACAGGGAGATCACCCCTCCACTTT. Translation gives CASSQERTGRSPLHF.

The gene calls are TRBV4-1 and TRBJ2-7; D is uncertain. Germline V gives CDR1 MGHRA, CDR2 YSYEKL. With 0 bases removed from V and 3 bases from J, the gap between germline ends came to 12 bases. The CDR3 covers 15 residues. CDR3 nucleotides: TGCGCCAGCAGCCAAGATTCTGGGCAGTACTACGAGCAGTACTTC. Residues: CASSQDSGQYYEQYF.

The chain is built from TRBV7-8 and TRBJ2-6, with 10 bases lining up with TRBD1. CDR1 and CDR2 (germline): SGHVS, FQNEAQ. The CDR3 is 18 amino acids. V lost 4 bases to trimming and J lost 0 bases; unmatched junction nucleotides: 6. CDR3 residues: CASSSGTGAVSGANVLTF. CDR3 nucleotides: TGTGCCAGCAGCTCGGGGACAGGGGCAGTCTCTGGGGCCAACGTCCTGACTTTC.

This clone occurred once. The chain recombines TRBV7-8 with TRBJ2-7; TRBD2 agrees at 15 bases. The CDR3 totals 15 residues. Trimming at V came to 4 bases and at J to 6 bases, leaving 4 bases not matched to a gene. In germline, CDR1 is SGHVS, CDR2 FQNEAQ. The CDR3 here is CASSSGLAGGPEQYV. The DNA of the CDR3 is TGTGCCAGCAGCTCTGGACTAGCGGGAGGGCCCGAGCAGTACGTC.